The entry below describes one TCR beta chain. The source of the sample is a study of blood T cell repertoires in COVID-19. Study as a whole: Italy, Spain and the United States were the sources of the convalescent and acute COVID-19 samples.

The ends lost 5 bases at V and 0 bases at J; junction bases unmatched: 1. The germline V gene encodes CDR1 SNHLY and CDR2 FYNNEI. CDR3 length equals 15 residues. In the study's own analysis: Nucleated cell number was recorded as an estimate derived from reference gene primer amplification. The table came from immunoSEQ multiplex PCR; TCRdb's copy has only in-frame clones and leaves some out. The DNA was the basis for D and trimming; V, J and clone size are from that table. The sample holds 180,000 or so clones, 65% to 90% seen once. The sample comprised PBMCs or T cells enriched from blood (not recorded which). This chain joins TRBV2 and TRBJ1-5; 10 bases map to TRBD1. The receptor was isolated from a middle-aged man who had recovered from COVID-19. The CDR3 here is CASSRQGASNQPQHF. DNA for the CDR3: TGTGCCAGCAGTCGACAGGGGGCTAGCAATCAGCCCCAGCATTTT. Based on the CDR3 plus reference TRBV2 and TRBJ1-5, the full variable domain is EPEVTQTPSHQVTQMGQEVILRCVPISNHLYFYWYRQILGQKVEFLVSFYNNEISEKSEIFDDQFSVERPDGSNFTLKIRSTKLEDSAMYFCASSRQGASNQPQHFGDGTRLSIL.